The present entry profiles one TCR beta chain with its context. This sample was taken from a study of preoperative IRX-2 immunotherapy in early breast cancer. Using immunoSEQ multiplex PCR, the repertoire was profiled, and TCRdb retains in-frame clones only, with some absent. The sample carries over 300 clones, about 80% recorded once. The germline V gene encodes CDR1 WSHSY and CDR2 SAAADI. This CDR3 spans 13 amino acids. V lost 9 bases and J lost 3, with 14 bases in between. Treatment: preoperative locoregional IRX-2 cytokine immunotherapy. Samples came from a phase Ib trial of preoperative locoregional IRX-2 cytokine immunotherapy.

The receptor was isolated from a human donor with breast cancer. Sequences were derived from tumor tissue, sampled before IRX-2 immunotherapy. The rearrangement joins TRBV10-2 to TRBJ1-1; TRBD1 is a possible D gene (5 bases). CDR3 sequence: CASCGGGYTEAFF. CDR3 in DNA: TGCGCCAGTTGCGGGGGGGGTTACACTGAAGCTTTCTTT.